This T cell receptor beta chain was recorded in a study of blood T cell repertoires in COVID-19. About the research overall: Specimens from acute and convalescent COVID-19 originated in the United States, Italy and Spain. PBMCs, B-cell-depleted T cells, or T cells were the source of the cDNA or gDNA that made up the material.

Source study methods: Counts of nucleated cells, estimated from reference gene primer amplification, were obtained. Here immunoSEQ multiplex PCR was the method, and the copy in TCRdb shows in-frame clones only, minus some. Clone size and the V and J calls come from that table; the DNA yielded D and trimming. Here the sample spans 78,000 or so clones, roughly 89% being singletons. This clone was detected a few times. The CDR3 is 16 residues long. The trim removed 4 bases at V and 1 base at J, leaving 7 bases unmatched. The V gene's germline CDR1 is MNHEY and CDR2 SVGAGI. The TCR sequence derives from a woman in her forties or fifties with acute or convalescent COVID-19. V and J are TRBV6-5 and TRBJ1-1; 9 bases fit TRBD1. The sequenced sample was peripheral blood. The CDR3 spells CASSWGQGIQNTEAFF. In nucleotides, the CDR3 is TGTGCCAGCAGTTGGGGACAGGGTATTCAGAACACTGAAGCTTTCTTT.